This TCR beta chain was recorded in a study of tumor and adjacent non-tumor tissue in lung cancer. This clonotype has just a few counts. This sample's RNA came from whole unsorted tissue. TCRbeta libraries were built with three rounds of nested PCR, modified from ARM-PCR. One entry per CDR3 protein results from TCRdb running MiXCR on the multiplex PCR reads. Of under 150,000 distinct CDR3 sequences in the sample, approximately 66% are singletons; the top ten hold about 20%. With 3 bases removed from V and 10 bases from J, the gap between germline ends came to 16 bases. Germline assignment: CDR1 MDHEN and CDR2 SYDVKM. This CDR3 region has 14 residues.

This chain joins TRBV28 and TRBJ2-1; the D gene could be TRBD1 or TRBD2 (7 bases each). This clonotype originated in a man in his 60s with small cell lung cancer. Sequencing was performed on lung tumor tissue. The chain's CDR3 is CASSFGEGANEQFF. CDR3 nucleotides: TGTGCCAGCAGTTTCGGGGAGGGGGCTAACGAGCAGTTCTTC.